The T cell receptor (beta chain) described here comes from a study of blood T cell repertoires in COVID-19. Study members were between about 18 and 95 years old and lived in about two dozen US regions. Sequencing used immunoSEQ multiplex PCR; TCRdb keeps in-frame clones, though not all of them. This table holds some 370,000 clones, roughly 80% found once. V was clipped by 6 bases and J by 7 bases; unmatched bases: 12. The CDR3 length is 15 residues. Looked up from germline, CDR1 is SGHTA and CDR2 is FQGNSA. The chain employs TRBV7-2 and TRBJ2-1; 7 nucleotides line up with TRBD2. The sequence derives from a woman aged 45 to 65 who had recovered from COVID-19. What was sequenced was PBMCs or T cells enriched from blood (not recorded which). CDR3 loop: CASRPSGVGGNEQFF. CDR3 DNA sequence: TGTGCCAGCAGGCCGAGCGGGGTTGGAGGGAATGAGCAGTTCTTC.